This T cell receptor beta chain was sequenced in a study of blood T cell repertoires in COVID-19. Study in general: The analysed material was cDNA or gDNA that came from T cells, B-cell-depleted T cells, or PBMCs.

Trimming left V 5 bases short and J 3 bases short, with 8 bases between. The V gene's germline CDR1 is KGHSH and CDR2 LQKENI. CDR3 length: 13 amino acids. Original analysis: Amplified reference gene primers provided the basis for estimating nucleated cell counts. The protocol was immunoSEQ multiplex PCR, while the TCRdb copy is restricted to in-frame clones and leaves out a portion. Clonal size and the V and J genes are those of that table, whereas D and trimming came from the DNA. The table records fewer than 350,000 clones, 85% to 90% of them present only once. Cohorts were assigned according to the clinical history that participants reported.

This sequence originates from a young woman with acute COVID-19. The material sequenced was PBMCs or T cells enriched from blood (not recorded which). The gene calls are TRBV18 and TRBJ2-1, with D perhaps TRBD1 (6 bases). CDR3 DNA sequence: TGTGCCAGCTCATCGGACAGCTACAATGAGCAGTTCTTC. Its protein is CASSSDSYNEQFF.